These T cell receptor beta chains were read from a single sample in a study of T cells in Graves' hyperthyroidism and ophthalmopathy. Using its own MiXCR run on the multiplex PCR reads, TCRdb lists one record per CDR3 protein. The table lists about 360,000 distinct CDR3 sequences, less than 15% of them singletons. The material sequenced was blood. The receptor source for this set is a woman under 30 with Graves' hyperthyroidism. Each CDR3 is given with its conserved first and last residue. The D gene is left open where the match is weak. Size is omitted from some rows. Given values are once, few, many or a class for expanded clones.

j_call: TRBJ2-2; v_call: TRBV7-2; d_call: -; clone_size: many; cdr3_nt: TGTGCCAGCAGCTTTTTTCGAGACTCCCTCAACACCGGGGAGCTGTTTTTT; cdr3_aa: CASSFFRDSLNTGELFF
j_call: TRBJ2-2; v_call: TRBV6-1; d_call: -; clone_size: few; cdr3_nt: TGTGCCAGCAGTACCTGGACTAACACCGGGGAGCTGTTTTTT; cdr3_aa: CASSTWTNTGELFF
j_call: TRBJ1-4; v_call: TRBV20-1; d_call: -; clone_size: few; cdr3_nt: TGCAGTGCACGGGGCCCAGGACTGTTTTTT; cdr3_aa: CSARGPGLFF
j_call: TRBJ1-1; v_call: TRBV28; d_call: TRBD1; clone_size: many; cdr3_nt: TGTGCCAGCAGTTTAGGAGACAGGGACACTGAAGCTTTCTTT; cdr3_aa: CASSLGDRDTEAFF
j_call: TRBJ2-7; v_call: TRBV15; d_call: -; clone_size: many; cdr3_nt: TGTGCCACCAGCAGGCAACAACAGGGTTACGAGCAGTACTTC; cdr3_aa: CATSRQQQGYEQYF
j_call: TRBJ1-4; v_call: TRBV2; d_call: TRBD1; clone_size: -; cdr3_nt: TGTGCCAGCAGATACGGGACAGCTTCTAATGAAAAACTGTTTTTT; cdr3_aa: CASRYGTASNEKLFF
j_call: TRBJ2-7; v_call: TRBV2; d_call: -; clone_size: many; cdr3_nt: TGTGCCAGCAGGGGGGGACGCATCTACGAGCAGTACTTC; cdr3_aa: CASRGGRIYEQYF
j_call: TRBJ2-3; v_call: TRBV18; d_call: TRBD2; clone_size: many; cdr3_nt: TGTGCCAGCTCACGTAGCGGGAGTCGGGCAGATACGCAGTATTTT; cdr3_aa: CASSRSGSRADTQYF
j_call: TRBJ2-7; v_call: TRBV10-1; d_call: -; clone_size: few; cdr3_nt: TGCGCCAGCAGAATGAAGCCGGTTTTCGACGAGCAGTACTTC; cdr3_aa: CASRMKPVFDEQYF
j_call: TRBJ2-2; v_call: TRBV12-3/TRBV12-4; d_call: -; clone_size: many; cdr3_nt: TGTGCCAGCAAGGTGGGCGGGACGAACACCGGGGAGCTGTTTTTT; cdr3_aa: CASKVGGTNTGELFF
j_call: TRBJ2-3; v_call: TRBV6-1; d_call: TRBD2; clone_size: many; cdr3_nt: TGTGCCAGCAGTCGAGCGGGAGTGGGAGATACGCAGTATTTT; cdr3_aa: CASSRAGVGDTQYF
j_call: TRBJ2-7; v_call: TRBV12-3/TRBV12-4; d_call: TRBD1; clone_size: many; cdr3_nt: TGTGCCAGCAGCCAGGACAGGGTAACTGGCGAGCAGTACTTC; cdr3_aa: CASSQDRVTGEQYF
j_call: TRBJ2-3; v_call: TRBV3-1; d_call: TRBD2; clone_size: -; cdr3_nt: TGTGCCAGCAGCCAAGATCTACTAGCGGTCCCGGGTACGCAGTATTTT; cdr3_aa: CASSQDLLAVPGTQYF